This TCR beta chain was recovered during a study of T cells after yellow fever vaccination. A single record per CDR3 protein comes from TCRdb applying MiXCR to the 5' RACE reads. The sample shows approximately 260,000 distinct CDR3 sequences, around 13% of them seen only once. Per the germline V gene, CDR1 is SGDLS and CDR2 is YYNGEE. The germline V and J ends were trimmed by 2 bases and 4 bases, with 11 bases remaining between them. There are 14 residues in the CDR3. This clonotype appeared a few times. The genes are TRBV9 and TRBJ2-3; D is uncertain. Sequenced material: CD4+ T cells sorted from PBMCs, taken 45 days after the yellow fever booster vaccination. The sequence was collected from a man between 25 and 39 years old who received the YFV17D yellow fever vaccine. CDR3 sequence: CASSVTRTSDTQYF. The CDR3 coding sequence is TGTGCCAGCAGCGTCACACGGACGTCAGATACGCAGTATTTT.